This T cell receptor (beta chain) emerged from a study of T cells after yellow fever vaccination. General study findings and limits: Clones from primary vaccination mostly reappeared after the booster (around 96% CD4, over 85% CD8).

Germline V gives CDR1 SEHNR, CDR2 FQNEAQ (reference sequence). This CDR3 is built from 15 residues. With 5 bases clipped from V and 4 bases from J, the junction kept 7 bases outside the gene matches. Points on this clonotype: Its antigen remains unidentified.

A single record per CDR3 protein comes from TCRdb applying MiXCR to the 5' RACE reads. The sample holds about 170,000 distinct CDR3 sequences; about 10% are singletons and the top ten take 30% to 45%. The chain links TRBV7-9 to TRBJ1-2; 10 nucleotides align to TRBD1. The specimen was CD8+ T cells sorted from PBMCs, collected 15 days after the yellow fever booster vaccination. The TCR sequence derives from a man younger than 35 who received the YFV17D yellow fever vaccine. The CDR3, as DNA: TGTGCCAGCAGCGTCGACAGGGGGCAAAGCTATGGCTACACCTTC. Translating gives CASSVDRGQSYGYTF.